This T cell receptor beta chain was obtained from a study of Ad26.COV2.S vaccination and SARS-CoV-2 variants. Note on this clone: Within the sample, other DNA sequences also encode this same CDR3.

Data came from immunoSEQ multiplex PCR; TCRdb stores just in-frame clones and leaves some out. The sample consists of about 320,000 clones, around 81% of them appearing once. As for treatment: some 19 received Ad26.COV2.S at low or high dose, single or two shots; several received placebo; per-sample allocation not given. Sampling took place 63 days after the first vaccine or placebo injection. The clonotype comes from a person aged 18 to 59 who received the Ad26.COV2.S COVID-19 vaccine or a placebo. The specimen was peripheral blood, collected in a trial of Ad26.COV2.S vaccine versus placebo.

In nucleotides, the CDR3 is TGTGCCAGTAGTATAGGGGCTGGGGCCAACGTCCTGACTTTC. Translation: CASSIGAGANVLTF. This chain uses TRBV19 with TRBJ2-6; D uncertain. Germline V gives CDR1 LNHDA, CDR2 SQIVND (reference sequence). The CDR3 totals 14 residues. Trimming pared 1 base from V and 2 bases from J, leaving 3 bases between.